The TCR beta chain under discussion was sequenced for a study of PD-1 blockade in classical Hodgkin lymphoma. To note about this clone: What it binds is not known.

Every patient relapsed after autologous stem cell transplantation, and brentuximab vedotin exposure varied. V shed 2 bases, J shed 0 bases, and the junction held 5 bases outside the gene matches. This CDR3 comprises 18 residues. From germline, CDR1 is SGHAT and CDR2 FQNNGV. Clones were sequenced by immunoSEQ multiplex PCR, and TCRdb holds only the in-frame ones, with some missing. The sample consists of roughly 140,000 clones, 78% of them appearing once. Study-wide results and limits: By C4D1 there was a significant rise in CD4+ TCR diversity but not in CD8+ TCR diversity.

The sample was peripheral blood mononuclear cells (PBMCs), taken before the second cycle of nivolumab. V gene TRBV11-2 combines with J gene TRBJ2-1, with TRBD2 matching 12 bases. The receptor comes from a human donor with classical Hodgkin lymphoma. The chain's CDR3 is CASSLRLAGASSYNEQFF. DNA of the CDR3: TGTGCCAGCAGCTTAAGACTAGCGGGAGCTAGCTCCTACAATGAGCAGTTCTTC.